The T cell receptor (beta chain) described here comes from a study of patients and donors after allogeneic stem cell transplantation. TCRdb called the RT-PCR reads again in MiXCR, with one record for every CDR3 protein. The repertoire holds approximately 170,000 distinct CDR3 sequences, with approximately 31% as singletons. V was shortened by 1 base and J by 4 bases, with 13 bases between the two germline ends. The CDR3 has 14 amino acids. Germline CDR1 SQVTM, CDR2 ANQGSEA. J is TRBJ1-2 and V is TRBV29-1, with D maybe TRBD1 (6 bases). The source material was blood, either unsorted or a sorted T cell fraction (not recorded which). The clonotype comes from a human donor who was either an allogeneic HSCT recipient or a stem cell or donor lymphocyte infusion donor (not recorded which). It is not recorded whose cells these are; they may come from a transplant donor. In DNA form, the CDR3 reads TGCAGCGTTGAAGTGGCTGGGGGCTTCTATGGCTACACCTTC. Encoded protein: CSVEVAGGFYGYTF.